This entry lists 20 T cell receptor beta chains sequenced from one sample in a study of regulatory T cells in long-lasting Graves disease (dated by TCRdb to about 2021). The time point label on this specimen signifies: persistent/refractory GD, antithyroid drugs over 5 years with positive TRAb. For both TCR sequencing and RNA sequencing, RNA was extracted from PBMCs in TRIzol. Libraries were constructed by multiplex PCR. TCRdb lists the instrument as Illumina HiSeq 4000. CDR3 regions were amplified by Arm-PCR with iRepertoire HTBI primers to construct TCR beta libraries. The public reads were quality trimmed at Q25 with fastp and then assembled into clones with MiXCR by TCRdb, keeping productive beta chains. Entries that share a CDR3 protein sequence are merged under the most common genes and DNA. In this sample the table shows approximately 400,000 distinct CDR3 sequences, less than 25% of which occur a single time. The ten largest clones take up less than 25% of the sample.

The source material was peripheral blood mononuclear cells (PBMCs), sampled when the disease was refractory, from a patient treated with antithyroid drugs. The origin of the receptors is a female donor with Graves disease.

V and J are TRBV12-3 or TRBV12-4 and TRBJ1-1; 11 positions match TRBD1. The CDR3 is made up of 14 amino acids. J gave up 3 bases and V 6 bases, and 3 bases lay outside the gene matches. The CDR3 here is CASSGTGGDTEAFF. Written as DNA, the CDR3 is TGTGCCAGCAGCGGGACAGGGGGGGACACTGAAGCTTTCTTT.

The chain is built from TRBV19 and TRBJ2-7; D uncertain. CDR1 and CDR2 from the germline V gene are LNHDA and SQIVND (reference sequence). The CDR3 spans 14 residues. V lost 0 bases and J 3 bases, leaving 9 bases between the germline ends. The CDR3 reads CASSIDFGSYEQYF. The CDR3 bases are TGTGCCAGTAGTATAGATTTTGGCAGCTACGAGCAGTACTTC.

This clonotype was detected ten times or more. This chain links TRBV28 with TRBJ1-5, with 10 bases aligning to TRBD1. The V segment lost 4 bases and the J segment 6 bases; nucleotides outside the gene matches: 15. From germline, CDR1 is MDHEN and CDR2 SYDVKM. This CDR3 region has 18 residues. CDR3 nucleotide sequence: TGTGCCAGCAGTTCCTTACTCCTGGGACAGGGGTATGGTCAGCCCCAGCATTTT. Protein: CASSSLLLGQGYGQPQHF.

The sample holds a few counts of this clonotype. In nucleotides, the CDR3 is TGTGCCAGCAGCTCTACCGGGTTTCGCTCCTACGAGCAGTACTTC. The encoded protein is CASSSTGFRSYEQYF. This rearrangement joins TRBV28 to TRBJ2-7; the D is unclear. This CDR3 comprises 15 residues. Germline V gene sequence: CDR1 MDHEN, CDR2 SYDVKM. Trimming stripped 6 bases from V and 0 bases from J, with 15 bases between.

This clonotype was seen at least ten times. The chain carries TRBV6-2 or TRBV6-3 and TRBJ1-2; D not resolved. V lost 0 bases and J lost 4, with 12 bases in between. The CDR3 extends over 15 amino acids. The germline CDR1 and CDR2 sequences are MNHEY and SVGEGT. The CDR3 loop is CASSYSGSGGYGYTF. CDR3 in DNA: TGTGCCAGCAGTTACTCTGGGTCGGGCGGCTATGGCTACACCTTC.

This clonotype was recorded at least ten times. The chain combines TRBV29-1 with TRBJ2-7, with D unclear. Germline values: CDR1 SQVTM, CDR2 ANQGSEA. V shed 4 bases and J shed 0 bases, with 10 bases lying between them. This CDR3 is 13 amino acids long. CDR3 in DNA: TGCAGCGTTGGGTCGTTCGGCTCCTACGAGCAGTACTTC. Protein: CSVGSFGSYEQYF.

This clonotype was observed a handful of times. The chain uses TRBV19 and TRBJ2-7, with TRBD1 identical over 9 bases. Trimming took 10 bases from V and 4 from J; bases not matched to a gene: 11. The CDR3 extends over 14 amino acids. Germline V gene sequence: CDR1 LNHDA, CDR2 SQIVND (reference sequence). The DNA for the CDR3 is TGTGCCACCAGAAACGGGACAGGGCAATACGAGCAGTACTTC. Protein sequence: CATRNGTGQYEQYF. The entire variable domain, with the rest obtained from reference TRBV19 and TRBJ2-7, is as follows: DGGITQSPKYLFRKEGQNVTLSCEQNLNHDAMYWYRQDPGQGLRLIYYSQIVNDFQKGDIAEGYSVSREKKESFPLTVTSAQKNPTAFYLCATRNGTGQYEQYFGPGTRLTVT.

This clonotype was detected ten times or more. V gene TRBV18 combines with J gene TRBJ1-2; 9 bases agree with TRBD1. This CDR3 has 13 amino acids. With 8 bases clipped from V and 7 bases from J, the junction kept 8 bases outside the gene matches. Germline loops: CDR1 KGHSH, CDR2 LQKENI. CDR3 sequence: CASSPGTGSGYTF. CDR3 nucleotides: TGTGCCAGCAGTCCCGGGACAGGGTCTGGCTACACCTTC.

Only a few counts were recorded for this clonotype. This chain uses TRBV13 with TRBJ1-1; D unresolved. This CDR3 has 13 amino acids. V lost 5 bases to trimming and J lost 8 bases, with 15 bases between them. Germline values: CDR1 PRHDT, CDR2 FYEKMQ (reference sequence). CDR3 DNA: TGTGCCAGCAGCCTCGCCGGCGTTTCCGAAGCTTTCTTT. This encodes CASSLAGVSEAFF.

At least ten counts were recorded for this clonotype. The chain couples TRBV9 to TRBJ2-2, with a weak D call TRBD1 (6 bases). From germline, CDR1 is SGDLS and CDR2 YYNGEE. V was pared by 0 bases and J by 7 bases, with 13 bases between. The CDR3 has 15 residues. CDR3 in DNA: TGTGCCAGCAGCGTAGAGGCCGAGGGGGTCGGGGAGCTGTTTTTT. Protein: CASSVEAEGVGELFF. Supplemented by reference TRBV9 and TRBJ2-2, the full variable domain reads DSGVTQTPKHLITATGQRVTLRCSPRSGDLSVYWYQQSLDQGLQFLIQYYNGEERAKGNILERFSAQQFPDLHSELNLSSLELGDSALYFCASSVEAEGVGELFFGEGSRLTVL.

As concerns this clonotype: This may be a read error, as it is one base from a much larger clone. V and J are TRBV30 and TRBJ2-5; D unresolved. There are 13 residues in the CDR3. V dropped 4 bases and J dropped 5 bases, with 14 bases sitting between them. From germline, CDR1 is GTSNPN and CDR2 SVGIG (reference sequence). CDR3 sequence (DNA): TGTGCCTGGACTCTGGAGTATTTGGAGACCCAGTACTTC. Encoded protein: CAWTLEYLETQYF.

The chain couples TRBV11-2 to TRBJ1-1; D gene ambiguous. Trimming stripped 0 bases from V and 0 bases from J, with 11 bases between. Germline V gene data show CDR1 as SGHAT and CDR2 as FQNNGV. CDR3 length: 16 amino acids. The CDR3 DNA sequence: TGTGCCAGCAGCTTAGATTGGAGGGCCTTGAACACTGAAGCTTTCTTT. Protein product: CASSLDWRALNTEAFF.

The rearrangement uses TRBV20-1 and TRBJ2-7; D is tentatively TRBD1 or TRBD2 (6 bases each). Per germline, CDR1 DFQATT and CDR2 SNEGSKA (reference sequence). The CDR3 runs 15 residues. V lost 5 bases and J 3 bases, leaving 20 bases between the germline ends. The CDR3 coding sequence is TGCAGTGCTCCAAAGGCGGGCCGGGGGCACTACGAGCAGTACTTC. Translation: CSAPKAGRGHYEQYF.

This clonotype was recorded many times. This sequence joins TRBV12-3 or TRBV12-4 and TRBJ1-5; TRBD1 agrees at 9 bases. This CDR3 region has 14 residues. Trimming removed 6 bases from V and 7 bases from J; junction bases left unmatched: 7. The CDR3 protein is CASSPTGGGQPQHF. Here the CDR3 DNA reads TGTGCCAGCAGCCCCACAGGGGGCGGGCAGCCCCAGCATTTT.

This clonotype occurred a few times. V usage is TRBV7-9 and J usage is TRBJ2-7; 8 positions agree with TRBD1. V lost 1 base, J lost 2 bases, and 4 bases stayed unmatched. The CDR3 has 15 residues. Looked up from germline, CDR1 is SEHNR and CDR2 is FQNEAQ (reference sequence). Written as DNA, the CDR3 is TGTGCCAGCAGCTTAGAAGGACAGGGCACCTACGAGCAGTACTTC. Translated, it gives CASSLEGQGTYEQYF.

In its sample, this clonotype was seen many times. The rearrangement links TRBV28 to TRBJ1-5; D might be TRBD1 (5 bases). The CDR3 is 15 amino acids. V dropped 1 base and J dropped 2 bases, with 9 bases sitting between them. Germline V gene data show CDR1 as MDHEN and CDR2 as SYDVKM. The CDR3 sequence: CASSLFWGGNQPQHF. The CDR3, as DNA: TGTGCCAGCAGTTTATTCTGGGGGGGCAATCAGCCCCAGCATTTT.

This clonotype was counted ten times or more. The chain is built from TRBV28 and TRBJ1-5; maybe TRBD1 (5 bases). The CDR3 covers 12 residues. The V end was cut by 4 bases, the J end by 14 bases, with 15 bases between. The germline V gene encodes CDR1 MDHEN and CDR2 SYDVKM. CDR3 DNA: TGTGCCAGCAGTTCCCGGCCAGGGAGAGAGCATTTT. Amino acid sequence: CASSSRPGREHF.

The genes are TRBV7-2 and TRBJ2-3; D is undetermined. CDR3 length equals 12 residues. V shed 0 bases and J shed 7 bases, with 5 bases lying between them. From germline, CDR1 is SGHTA and CDR2 FQGNSA. In DNA form, the CDR3 reads TGTGCCAGCAGCTTAGCGGTTAATACGCAGTATTTT. It specifies CASSLAVNTQYF.

Concerning this clonotype: A much larger clone differs by one base, so this may be a read error. The chain combines TRBV28 with TRBJ1-2; possible D gene TRBD1, 6 bases. CDR1 is MDHEN and CDR2 is SYDVKM in the germline V gene. The CDR3 covers 14 residues. The CDR3 region has the DNA TGTGCCAGCCGACCAGGGGACACTAACTATGGCTGCACCTTC. Translated, it gives CASRPGDTNYGCTF.

This clonotype was counted between two and nine times. V and J are TRBV13 and TRBJ2-7; D may be TRBD1 (5 bases). V was pared by 4 bases and J by 6 bases, with 10 bases between. The CDR3 runs 12 residues. Germline lookup yields CDR1 PRHDT and CDR2 FYEKMQ (reference sequence). The CDR3 sequence: CASSSLQGEQYF. In DNA form, the CDR3 reads TGTGCCAGCAGCTCCCTGCAGGGCGAGCAGTACTTC.